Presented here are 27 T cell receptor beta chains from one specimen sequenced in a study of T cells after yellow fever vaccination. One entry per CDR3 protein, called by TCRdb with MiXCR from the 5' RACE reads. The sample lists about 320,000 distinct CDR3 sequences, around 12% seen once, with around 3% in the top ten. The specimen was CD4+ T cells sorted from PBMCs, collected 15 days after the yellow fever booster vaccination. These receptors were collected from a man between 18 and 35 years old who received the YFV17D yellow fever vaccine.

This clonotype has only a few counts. Here the CDR3 reads CASSESLGTGLRGYTF. The CDR3 DNA reads as TGCGCCAGCAGTGAGTCCCTCGGGACAGGGTTGAGGGGCTACACCTTC. The rearrangement uses TRBV10-1 and TRBJ1-2; 9 nucleotides agree with TRBD1. This CDR3 has 16 amino acids. Germline V gene lookup returns CDR1 WNHNN and CDR2 SYGVQD (reference sequence). The junction had 10 bases not matched to a gene; V was cut back by 0 bases and J by 8 bases.

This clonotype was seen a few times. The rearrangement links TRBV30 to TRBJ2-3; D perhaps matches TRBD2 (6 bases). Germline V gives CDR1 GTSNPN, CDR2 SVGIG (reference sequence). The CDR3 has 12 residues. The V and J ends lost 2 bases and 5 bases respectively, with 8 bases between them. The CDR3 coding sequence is TGTGCCTGGAGTCTCGGGGGAGATACGCAGTATTTT. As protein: CAWSLGGDTQYF. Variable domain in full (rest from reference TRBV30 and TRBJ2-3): SQTIHQWPATLVQPVGSPLSLECTVEGTSNPNLYWYRQAAGRGLQLLFYSVGIGQISSEVPQNLSASRPQDRQFILSSKKLLLSDSGFYLCAWSLGGDTQYFGPGTRLTVL.

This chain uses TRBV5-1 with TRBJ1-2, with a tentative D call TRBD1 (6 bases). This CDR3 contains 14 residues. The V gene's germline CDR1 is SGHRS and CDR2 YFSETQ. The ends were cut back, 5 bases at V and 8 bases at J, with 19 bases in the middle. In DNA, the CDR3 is TGCGCCAGCAGGCCCGGACAGTACGTAGGGGGCTACACCTTC. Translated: CASRPGQYVGGYTF.

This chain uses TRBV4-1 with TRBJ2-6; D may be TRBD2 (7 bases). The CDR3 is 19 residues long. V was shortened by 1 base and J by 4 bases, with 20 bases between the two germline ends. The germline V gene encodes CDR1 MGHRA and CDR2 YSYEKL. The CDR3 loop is CASSQVGSRGGKGANVLTF. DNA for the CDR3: TGCGCCAGCAGCCAAGTGGGGTCCAGGGGAGGGAAGGGGGCCAACGTCCTGACTTTC.

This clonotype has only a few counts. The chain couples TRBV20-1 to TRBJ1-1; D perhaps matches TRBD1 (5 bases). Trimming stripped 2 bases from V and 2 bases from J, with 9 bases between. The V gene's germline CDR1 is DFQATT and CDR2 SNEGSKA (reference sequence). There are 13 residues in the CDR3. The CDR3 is CSARQDTNTEAFF. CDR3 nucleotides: TGCAGTGCTAGACAGGACACAAACACTGAAGCTTTCTTT.

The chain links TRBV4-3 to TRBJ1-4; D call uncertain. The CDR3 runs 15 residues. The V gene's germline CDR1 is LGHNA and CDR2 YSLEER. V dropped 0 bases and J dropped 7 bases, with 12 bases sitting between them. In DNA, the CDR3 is TGCGCCAGCAGCCAAGAAATATATACGGGTGAAAAACTGTTTTTT. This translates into CASSQEIYTGEKLFF.

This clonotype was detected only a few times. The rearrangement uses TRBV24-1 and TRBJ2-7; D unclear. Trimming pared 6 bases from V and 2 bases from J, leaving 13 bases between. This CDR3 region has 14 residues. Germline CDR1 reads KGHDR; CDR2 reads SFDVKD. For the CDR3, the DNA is TGTGCCACCAGTTCGACGGACGGAACCTACGAGCAGTACTTC. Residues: CATSSTDGTYEQYF.

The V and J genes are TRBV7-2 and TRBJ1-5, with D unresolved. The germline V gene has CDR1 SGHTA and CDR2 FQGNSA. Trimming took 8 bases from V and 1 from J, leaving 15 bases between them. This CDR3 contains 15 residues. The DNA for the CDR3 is TGTGCCAGCGGCCTAAGGTTGACGAGCAATCAGCCCCAGCATTTT. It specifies CASGLRLTSNQPQHF. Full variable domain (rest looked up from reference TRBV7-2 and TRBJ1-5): GAGVSQSPSNKVTEKGKDVELRCDPISGHTALYWYRQSLGQGLEFLIYFQGNSAPDKSGLPSDRFSAERTGGSVSTLTIQRTQQEDSAVYLCASGLRLTSNQPQHFGDGTRLSIL.

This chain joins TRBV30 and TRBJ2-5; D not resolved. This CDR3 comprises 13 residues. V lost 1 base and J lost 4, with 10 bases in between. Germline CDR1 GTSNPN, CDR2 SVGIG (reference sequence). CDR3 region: CAWSEVTGETQYF. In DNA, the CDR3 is TGTGCCTGGAGTGAGGTAACCGGAGAGACCCAGTACTTC.

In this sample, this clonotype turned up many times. In nucleotides, the CDR3 is TGTGCCAGCAGTCTTCAGAAGAACACTGAAGCTTTCTTT. Amino acid sequence: CASSLQKNTEAFF. The rearrangement joins TRBV7-2 to TRBJ1-1; no firm D call. CDR3 length: 13 amino acids. The V gene's germline CDR1 is SGHTA and CDR2 FQGNSA. The V and J ends lost 6 bases and 1 base respectively, with 9 bases between them.

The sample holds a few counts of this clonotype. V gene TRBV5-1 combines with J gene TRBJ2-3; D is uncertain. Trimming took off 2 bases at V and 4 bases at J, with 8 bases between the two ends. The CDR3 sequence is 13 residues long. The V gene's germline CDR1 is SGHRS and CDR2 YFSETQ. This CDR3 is CASSLPVADTQYF. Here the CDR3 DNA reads TGCGCCAGCAGCTTACCGGTGGCAGATACGCAGTATTTT. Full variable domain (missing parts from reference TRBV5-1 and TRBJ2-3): KAGVTQTPRYLIKTRGQQVTLSCSPISGHRSVSWYQQTPGQGLQFLFEYFSETQRNKGNFPGRFSGRQFSNSRSEMNVSTLELGDSALYLCASSLPVADTQYFGPGTRLTVL.

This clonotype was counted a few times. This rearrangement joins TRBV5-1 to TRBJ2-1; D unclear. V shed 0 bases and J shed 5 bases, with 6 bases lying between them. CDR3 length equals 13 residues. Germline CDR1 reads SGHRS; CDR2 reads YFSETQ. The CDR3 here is CASSLDQNNEQFF. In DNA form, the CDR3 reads TGCGCCAGCAGCTTGGACCAGAACAATGAGCAGTTCTTC.

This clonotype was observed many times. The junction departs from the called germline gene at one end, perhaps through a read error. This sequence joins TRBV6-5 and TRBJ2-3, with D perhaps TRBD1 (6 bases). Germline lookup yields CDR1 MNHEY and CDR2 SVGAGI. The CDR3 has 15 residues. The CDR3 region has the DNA TGTGCCAGCAGCTACTGGCAGGGGAGAGGGGATACGCAGTATTTT. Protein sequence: CASSYWQGRGDTQYF.

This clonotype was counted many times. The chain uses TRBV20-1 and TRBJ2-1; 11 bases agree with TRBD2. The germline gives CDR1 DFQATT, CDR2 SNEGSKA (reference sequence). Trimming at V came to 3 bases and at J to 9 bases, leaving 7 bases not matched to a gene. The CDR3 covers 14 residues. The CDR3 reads CSASVAGGAGEQFF. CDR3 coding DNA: TGCAGTGCTAGCGTAGCGGGGGGGGCTGGTGAGCAGTTCTTC.

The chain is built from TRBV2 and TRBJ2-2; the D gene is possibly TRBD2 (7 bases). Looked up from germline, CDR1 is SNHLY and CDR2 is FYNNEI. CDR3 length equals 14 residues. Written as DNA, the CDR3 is TGTGTCAGAGGGGGGGCCACGAACACCGGGGAGCTGTTTTTT. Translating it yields CVRGGATNTGELFF. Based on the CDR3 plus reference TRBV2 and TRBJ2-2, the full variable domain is EPEVTQTPSHQVTQMGQEVILRCVPISNHLYFYWYRQILGQKVEFLVSFYNNEISEKSEIFDDQFSVERPDGSNFTLKIRSTKLEDSAMYFCVRGGATNTGELFFGEGSRLTVL.

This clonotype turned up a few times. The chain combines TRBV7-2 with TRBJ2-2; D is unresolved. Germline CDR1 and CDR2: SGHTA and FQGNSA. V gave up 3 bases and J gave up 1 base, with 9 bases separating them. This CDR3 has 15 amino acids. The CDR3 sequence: CASSLGEWNTGELFF. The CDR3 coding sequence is TGTGCCAGCAGCTTGGGTGAATGGAACACCGGGGAGCTGTTTTTT.

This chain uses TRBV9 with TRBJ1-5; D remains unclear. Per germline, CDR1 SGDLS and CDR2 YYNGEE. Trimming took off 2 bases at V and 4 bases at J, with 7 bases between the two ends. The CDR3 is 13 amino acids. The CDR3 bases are TGTGCCAGCAGCGTCGATTGGAATCAGCCCCAGCATTTT. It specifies CASSVDWNQPQHF.

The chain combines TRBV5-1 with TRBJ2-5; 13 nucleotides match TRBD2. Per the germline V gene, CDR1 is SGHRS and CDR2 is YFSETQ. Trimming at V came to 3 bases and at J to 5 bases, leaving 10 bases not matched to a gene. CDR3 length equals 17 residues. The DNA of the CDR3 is TGCGCCAGCAGCTCCAGGACTAGCGGGGGAGTAAGCGAGACCCAGTACTTC. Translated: CASSSRTSGGVSETQYF.

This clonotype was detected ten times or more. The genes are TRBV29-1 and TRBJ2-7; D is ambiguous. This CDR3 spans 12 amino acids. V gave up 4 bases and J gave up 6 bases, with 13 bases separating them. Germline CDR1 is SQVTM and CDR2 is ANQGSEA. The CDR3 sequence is CSVVPAGLEQYV. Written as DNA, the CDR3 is TGCAGCGTTGTCCCTGCTGGGCTCGAGCAGTACGTC.

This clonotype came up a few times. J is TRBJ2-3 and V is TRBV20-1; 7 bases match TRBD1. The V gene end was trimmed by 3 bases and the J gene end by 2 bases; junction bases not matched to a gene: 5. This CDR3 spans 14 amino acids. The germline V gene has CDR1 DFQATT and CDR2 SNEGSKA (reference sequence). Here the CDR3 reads CSASRQGVTDTQYF. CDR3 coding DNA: TGCAGTGCTAGTAGACAGGGAGTCACAGATACGCAGTATTTT.

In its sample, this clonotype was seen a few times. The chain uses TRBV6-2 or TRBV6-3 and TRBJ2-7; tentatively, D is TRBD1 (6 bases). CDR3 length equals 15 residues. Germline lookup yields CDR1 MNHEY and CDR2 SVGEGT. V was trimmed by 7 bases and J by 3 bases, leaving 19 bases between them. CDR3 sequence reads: CASNDAIGTFYEQYF. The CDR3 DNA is TGTGCCAGCAACGATGCAATTGGGACATTCTACGAGCAGTACTTC.

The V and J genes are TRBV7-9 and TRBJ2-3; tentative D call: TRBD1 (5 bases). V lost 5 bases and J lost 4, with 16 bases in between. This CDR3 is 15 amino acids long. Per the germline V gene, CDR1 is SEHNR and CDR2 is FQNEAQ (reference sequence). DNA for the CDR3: TGTGCCAGCAGCGGCCGAAGGGGATCCTCAGATACGCAGTATTTT. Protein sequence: CASSGRRGSSDTQYF. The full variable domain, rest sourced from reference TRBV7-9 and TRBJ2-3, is DTGVSQNPRHKITKRGQNVTFRCDPISEHNRLYWYRQTLGQGPEFLTYFQNEAQLEKSRLLSDRFSAERPKGSFSTLEIQRTEQGDSAMYLCASSGRRGSSDTQYFGPGTRLTVL.

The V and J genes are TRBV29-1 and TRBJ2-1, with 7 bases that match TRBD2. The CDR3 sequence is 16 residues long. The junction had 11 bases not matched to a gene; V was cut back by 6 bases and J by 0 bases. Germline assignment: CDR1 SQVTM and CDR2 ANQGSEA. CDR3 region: CSVRYSGQSSYNEQFF. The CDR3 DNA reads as TGCAGCGTCCGATATAGCGGGCAGAGCTCCTACAATGAGCAGTTCTTC.

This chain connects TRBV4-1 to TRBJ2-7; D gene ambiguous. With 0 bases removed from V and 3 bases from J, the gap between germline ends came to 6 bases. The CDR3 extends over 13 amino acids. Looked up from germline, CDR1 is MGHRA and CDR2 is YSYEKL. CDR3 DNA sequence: TGCGCCAGCAGCCAAGATCACATCTACGAGCAGTACTTC. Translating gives CASSQDHIYEQYF.

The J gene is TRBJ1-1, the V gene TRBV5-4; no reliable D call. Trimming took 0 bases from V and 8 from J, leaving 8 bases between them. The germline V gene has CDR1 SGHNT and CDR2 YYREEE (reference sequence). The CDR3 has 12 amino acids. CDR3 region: CASSLAEREAFF. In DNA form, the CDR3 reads TGTGCCAGCAGCTTGGCTGAGAGGGAAGCTTTCTTT. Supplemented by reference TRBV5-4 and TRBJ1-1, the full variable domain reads ETGVTQSPTHLIKTRGQQVTLRCSSQSGHNTVSWYQQALGQGPQFIFQYYREEENGRGNFPPRFSGLQFPNYSSELNVNALELDDSALYLCASSLAEREAFFGQGTRLTVV.

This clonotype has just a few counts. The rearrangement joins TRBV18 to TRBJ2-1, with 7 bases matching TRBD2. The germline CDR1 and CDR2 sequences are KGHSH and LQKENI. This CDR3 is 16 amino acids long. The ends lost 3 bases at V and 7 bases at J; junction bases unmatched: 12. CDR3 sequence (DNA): TGTGCCAGCTCACCTCCCACGGGCGGGGGACCTAATGAGCAGTTCTTC. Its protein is CASSPPTGGGPNEQFF.

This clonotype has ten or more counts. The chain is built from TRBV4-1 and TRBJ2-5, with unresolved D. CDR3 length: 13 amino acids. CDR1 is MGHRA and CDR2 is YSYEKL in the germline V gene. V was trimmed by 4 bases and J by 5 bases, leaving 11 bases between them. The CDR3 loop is CASSLALGETQYF. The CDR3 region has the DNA TGCGCCAGCAGCCTCGCCCTCGGGGAGACCCAGTACTTC.